This record concerns one TCR beta chain sequence. For recovered donors of Cohort 3, there were two negative PCRs, clearance, or symptom resolution. Under the authors' procedure: Amplification with reference gene primers provided the estimates of nucleated cell counts. Produced via immunoSEQ multiplex PCR; TCRdb's table is partial and in-frame only. The V and J calls and clone size are taken from that table; D and trimming were inferred from the DNA. The table lists 230,000 or so clones, about 88% of them singletons, with roughly 2.7% in the top ten. The data are from a study of blood T cell repertoires in COVID-19. Trimming removed 2 bases at V and 1 base at J, with 11 bases between. This CDR3 comprises 16 residues. The germline CDR1 and CDR2 sequences are MGHRA and YSYEKL.

V usage is TRBV4-1 and J usage is TRBJ2-2; weak D call: TRBD2 (5 bases). The sample was PBMCs or T cells enriched from blood (not recorded which). This TCR derives from a woman in her 30s who had recovered from COVID-19. CDR3 sequence: CASSQSGWGNTGELFF. CDR3 nucleotides: TGCGCCAGCAGCCAATCGGGGTGGGGGAACACCGGGGAGCTGTTTTTT.